These T cell receptor beta chains were read from a single sample in a study of cytomegalovirus exposure and HLA in healthy donors. Measured with immunoSEQ multiplex PCR; TCRdb has only the in-frame clones, and not every one. The table lists a few hundred thousand clones, 80% of them singletons. Sequencing used PBMCs. These receptors were obtained from a girl aged 2-10 years in good health and CMV-seronegative. CDR3s include the opening cysteine and the closing phenylalanine or tryptophan. The order of the fields is clone size, D gene, V gene, J gene, CDR3 protein, CDR3 DNA. A D gene is named only where the DNA matches it firmly. A clone size is listed for some rows: how often the clone was seen (once, few, many), or a class if it is expanded.

NA,TRBD1,TRBV19,TRBJ1-6,CASSPWGQSNSPLHF,TGTGCCAGTAGTCCATGGGGACAGTCTAATTCACCCCTCCACTTT
NA,TRBD2,TRBV5-1,TRBJ2-5,CASSLANWGGQETQYF,TGCGCCAGCAGCTTGGCCAACTGGGGGGGCCAAGAGACCCAGTACTTC
NA,NA,TRBV5-1,TRBJ2-1,CASSLANGRTYNEQFF,TGCGCCAGCAGCTTGGCCAATGGTAGGACTTACAATGAGCAGTTCTTC
NA,NA,TRBV5-4,TRBJ2-7,CASSPGAGSSYEQYF,TGTGCCAGCAGCCCCGGTGCGGGGAGCTCCTACGAGCAGTACTTC
NA,TRBD2,TRBV6-6,TRBJ2-1,CASSQAGGDNEQFF,TGTGCCAGCAGCCAAGCGGGAGGGGACAATGAGCAGTTCTTC
NA,TRBD2,TRBV19,TRBJ2-1,CASRREGRYNEQFF,TGTGCCAGTAGGCGGGAGGGCCGTTACAATGAGCAGTTCTTC
NA,TRBD1,TRBV28,TRBJ1-2,CASSPGGEGIDGYTF,TGTGCCAGCAGTCCAGGGGGTGAGGGTATTGATGGCTACACCTTC
NA,TRBD1,TRBV27,TRBJ2-6,CASSLASPMSGGLGSGANVLTF,TGTGCCAGCAGTTTAGCGAGCCCGATGTCAGGGGGCTTAGGCTCTGGGGCCAACGTCCTGACTTTC
few,TRBD1,TRBV30,TRBJ2-3,CAWSVQGRADTQYF,TGTGCCTGGAGTGTACAGGGGCGGGCAGATACGCAGTATTTT
NA,TRBD2,TRBV28,TRBJ2-1,CASSFGTKTNEQFF,TGTGCCAGCAGTTTCGGGACTAAAACCAATGAGCAGTTCTTC
NA,NA,TRBV23-1,TRBJ2-6,CASSQRDTRSLSSGANVLTF,TGCGCCAGCAGTCAACGGGACACCCGATCTCTTTCCTCTGGGGCCAACGTCCTGACTTTC
NA,TRBD2,TRBV27,TRBJ2-1,CASSLRSRGTSNEQFF,TGTGCCAGCAGTTTACGGTCAAGAGGGACTAGCAATGAGCAGTTCTTC
NA,TRBD2,TRBV6-1,TRBJ2-6,CASSERGTSGIFSGANVLTF,TGTGCCAGCAGTGAAAGGGGGACTAGCGGGATTTTCTCTGGGGCCAACGTCCTGACTTTC
NA,NA,TRBV19,TRBJ1-5,CASIPSGRLDPGGLNQPQHF,TGTGCCAGTATACCTTCGGGCAGACTGGACCCGGGGGGTTTAAATCAGCCCCAGCATTTT
few,TRBD1,TRBV7-3,TRBJ1-1,CASSLAGQGEAFF,TGTGCCAGCAGCTTAGCAGGACAGGGGGAAGCTTTCTTT
NA,TRBD2,TRBV5-1,TRBJ2-7,CASSPTSGGFYEQYF,TGCGCCAGCAGCCCTACTAGCGGAGGATTCTACGAGCAGTACTTC
NA,NA,TRBV4-1,TRBJ2-1,CASSQRFHYNEQFF,TGCGCCAGCAGCCAGAGGTTCCACTACAATGAGCAGTTCTTC
NA,TRBD2,TRBV11-2,TRBJ2-1,CASSLATGAGNEQFF,TGTGCCAGCAGCTTAGCAACGGGAGCGGGAAATGAGCAGTTCTTC
NA,TRBD1,TRBV6-5,TRBJ2-7,CASSLYRGRFYEQYF,TGTGCCAGCAGCTTATACAGGGGGCGCTTCTACGAGCAGTACTTC
NA,TRBD1,TRBV13,TRBJ2-1,CASSQGQGYNEQFF,TGTGCCAGCAGCCAGGGACAGGGGTATAATGAGCAGTTCTTC
NA,TRBD1,TRBV18,TRBJ2-5,CASSPTAGTVTRETQYF,TGTGCCAGCTCACCTACCGCCGGGACAGTGACGAGAGAGACCCAGTACTTC
few,TRBD1,TRBV7-9,TRBJ2-7,CASSWGTGDYEQYF,TGTGCCAGCAGCTGGGGGACAGGGGACTACGAGCAGTACTTC
few,NA,TRBV7-2,TRBJ1-6,CATISTENSPLHF,TGTGCCACCATCTCGACAGAAAATTCACCCCTCCACTTT
few,NA,TRBV27,TRBJ1-2,CASSLGKTGYYGYTF,TGTGCCAGCAGTTTAGGGAAGACAGGTTACTATGGCTACACCTTC
NA,TRBD1,TRBV28,TRBJ1-2,CASSLSLTGELYSYTF,TGTGCCAGCAGTTTAAGTCTCACAGGGGAACTGTATAGCTACACCTTC
NA,TRBD1,TRBV9,TRBJ1-2,CASSGTGEDYGYTF,TGTGCCAGCAGCGGTACAGGGGAGGACTATGGCTACACCTTC
NA,NA,TRBV7-9,TRBJ1-1,CASSLVFSPREAFF,TGTGCCAGCAGCTTAGTTTTCTCCCCGCGGGAAGCTTTCTTT
NA,NA,TRBV28,TRBJ1-1,CASSPYRVRTEAFF,TGTGCCAGCAGTCCCTACAGGGTGCGGACTGAAGCTTTCTTT
NA,TRBD1,TRBV6-1,TRBJ2-3,CASSESGTGVNTDTQYF,TGTGCCAGCAGTGAAAGTGGGACAGGGGTCAACACAGATACGCAGTATTTT
NA,NA,TRBV19,TRBJ1-3,CASREQDSGNTIYF,TGTGCCAGTAGGGAACAGGACTCTGGAAACACCATATATTTT
NA,TRBD1,TRBV7-9,TRBJ1-1,CASSLGTGDTEAFF,TGTGCCAGCAGCTTAGGGACAGGGGACACTGAAGCTTTCTTT
NA,NA,TRBV6-5,TRBJ2-7,CASSPGSIYEQYF,TGTGCCAGCAGTCCAGGATCTATCTACGAGCAGTACTTC
few,NA,TRBV6-1,TRBJ1-1,CASSEARSTEAFF,TGTGCCAGCAGTGAAGCGCGGAGCACTGAAGCTTTCTTT
NA,TRBD1,TRBV29-1,TRBJ2-2,CSVRQGERIGELFF,TGCAGCGTTCGTCAGGGGGAGCGGATCGGGGAGCTGTTTTTT
once,NA,TRBV6-6,TRBJ2-1,CASSPAAGLLGDEQFF,TGTGCCAGCAGCCCCGCCGCGGGGTTGTTGGGGGATGAGCAGTTCTTC
NA,NA,TRBV7-8,TRBJ1-5,CASSSAGGLYSNQPQHF,TGTGCCAGCAGCTCCGCGGGAGGGTTATATAGCAATCAGCCCCAGCATTTT
few,TRBD1,TRBV9,TRBJ1-6,CASSETGDNSPLHF,TGTGCCAGCAGCGAGACAGGGGATAATTCACCCCTCCACTTT
few,NA,TRBV2,TRBJ2-1,CALTRFKQGIDEQFF,TGTGCTCTAACCAGGTTCAAACAGGGTATTGATGAGCAGTTCTTC
NA,TRBD2,TRBV19,TRBJ2-7,CASSIDSTSGRHSYEQYF,TGTGCCAGTAGTATAGACAGTACTAGCGGGAGACATTCCTACGAGCAGTACTTC
NA,TRBD1,TRBV9,TRBJ2-1,CASSEGQLYNEQFF,TGTGCCAGCAGCGAGGGACAGCTGTACAATGAGCAGTTCTTC
few,NA,TRBV5-1,TRBJ1-1,CASSLRKGTEAFF,TGCGCCAGCAGCTTAAGAAAGGGGACTGAAGCTTTCTTT
NA,NA,TRBV27,TRBJ2-1,CASSLPGNEQFF,TGTGCCAGCAGTTTACCCGGGAATGAGCAGTTCTTC
NA,NA,TRBV5-1,TRBJ2-1,CASSLGQLYNEQFF,TGCGCCAGCAGCTTGGGACAGCTGTACAATGAGCAGTTCTTC
NA,TRBD2,TRBV13,TRBJ2-3,CASSSHRIGRREGYYTDTQYF,TGTGCCAGCAGCTCCCACCGTATCGGAAGGCGGGAGGGTTATTACACAGATACGCAGTATTTT
NA,TRBD1,TRBV7-9,TRBJ2-7,CSSSSVVGQEEQYF,TGTTCCAGCAGCTCAGTAGTCGGACAGGAAGAGCAGTACTTC
once,TRBD1,TRBV4-1,TRBJ1-2,CASSQTPDRGNYGYTF,TGCGCCAGCAGCCAAACCCCGGACAGGGGGAACTATGGCTACACCTTC
few,NA,TRBV5-4,TRBJ1-3,CASGDGADLSGNTIYF,TGTGCCAGCGGGGATGGGGCAGATCTCTCTGGAAACACCATATATTTT
NA,NA,TRBV11-2,TRBJ2-1,CASSSGSGEQFF,TGTGCCAGCAGCTCAGGTTCAGGGGAGCAGTTCTTC
NA,TRBD1,TRBV28,TRBJ2-1,CASTMWGQGDDEQFF,TGTGCCAGCACTATGTGGGGACAGGGGGACGATGAGCAGTTCTTC
NA,TRBD1,TRBV6-5,TRBJ1-2,CASSGTGIYGYTF,TGTGCCAGCAGCGGGACAGGAATCTATGGCTACACCTTC
few,TRBD1,TRBV5-3,TRBJ2-7,CARSLADRGCGIEFYEQYF,TGTGCCAGAAGCTTGGCGGACAGGGGGTGCGGAATCGAATTCTACGAGCAGTACTTC
NA,NA,TRBV28,TRBJ2-1,CASSLAGWDEQFF,TGTGCCAGCAGTTTAGCAGGGTGGGATGAGCAGTTCTTC
NA,NA,TRBV5-4,TRBJ1-1,CASSRPAWGRANTEAFF,TGTGCCAGCAGCCGACCGGCCTGGGGGCGGGCGAACACTGAAGCTTTCTTT
NA,NA,TRBV6-1,TRBJ1-4,CASREQGSGEKLFF,TGTGCCAGCAGAGAACAGGGTTCGGGTGAAAAACTGTTTTTT
NA,NA,TRBV18,TRBJ2-7,CASSRDFQYEQYF,TGTGCCAGCTCACGGGACTTTCAATACGAGCAGTACTTC
NA,NA,TRBV10-3,TRBJ2-1,CAISPGWEYNEQFF,TGTGCCATCAGCCCGGGATGGGAATACAATGAGCAGTTCTTC
NA,NA,TRBV20-1,TRBJ1-2,CSAHGLGGYTF,TGCAGTGCTCACGGACTGGGCGGCTACACCTTC
NA,TRBD1,TRBV5-5,TRBJ1-5,CASSLTGNSNQPQHF,TGTGCCAGCAGCCTGACAGGGAATAGCAATCAGCCCCAGCATTTT
NA,TRBD2,TRBV6-5,TRBJ2-3,CASSATGTSGNTQYF,TGTGCCAGCAGTGCTACCGGGACTAGCGGGAATACGCAGTATTTT